This T cell receptor beta chain derives from a study of T cells after yellow fever vaccination. This CDR3 comprises 16 residues. The V gene's germline CDR1 is SGHAT and CDR2 FQNNGV. With 5 bases clipped from V and 2 bases from J, the junction kept 9 bases outside the gene matches. TCRdb re-analysed the 5' RACE reads in MiXCR, keeping a single row per CDR3 protein. The table has 200,000 to 300,000 distinct CDR3 sequences, about 7% seen once. This clonotype was seen ten or more times. This sequence joins TRBV11-2 and TRBJ2-3; 8 nucleotides agree with TRBD2. This material consisted of CD4+ T cells sorted from PBMCs, taken 15 days after the yellow fever booster vaccination. The TCR comes from a man aged 25-40 years who received the YFV17D yellow fever vaccine. The CDR3 sequence: CASSPRVAGNTDTQYF. Here the CDR3 DNA reads TGTGCCAGCAGCCCCCGCGTAGCGGGGAACACAGATACGCAGTATTTT.